Listed here are 19 T cell receptor beta chains from one sample, sequenced in a study of control samples from healthy donors and cancer patients. The assay was immunoSEQ multiplex PCR, and TCRdb's table has in-frame clones only and misses some. This table holds about 130,000 clones, over 75% found once. The specimen was blood. These TCRs come from a man aged 18 to 30 in good health.

V is TRBV6-1 and J is TRBJ1-4; TRBD1 matches 9 bases. The germline V gene has CDR1 MNHNS and CDR2 SASEGT. The junction had 6 bases not matched to a gene; V was cut back by 1 base and J by 6 bases. The CDR3 has 16 amino acids. The CDR3 nucleotides read TGTGCCAGCAGTGAAGGGAGGGGACAGGGCTATGAAAAACTGTTTTTT. Its translation is CASSEGRGQGYEKLFF.

V gene TRBV28 combines with J gene TRBJ1-5; unclear D gene. The CDR3 is 12 residues long. V shed 6 bases and J shed 7 bases, with 10 bases lying between them. CDR1 and CDR2 (germline): MDHEN, SYDVKM. The CDR3, as DNA: TGTGCCAGCAGCAAGATTGGCCAGCCCCAGCATTTT. Translating it yields CASSKIGQPQHF. Variable domain in full (rest from reference TRBV28 and TRBJ1-5): DVKVTQSSRYLVKRTGEKVFLECVQDMDHENMFWYRQDPGLGLRLIYFSYDVKMKEKGDIPEGYSVSREKKERFSLILESASTNQTSMYLCASSKIGQPQHFGDGTRLSIL.

This clone was recorded a few times. The chain joins TRBV9 to TRBJ1-2, with 7 positions matching TRBD1. CDR3 length: 14 residues. The germline V gene has CDR1 SGDLS and CDR2 YYNGEE. The V and J ends lost 3 bases and 8 bases, in that order; junction bases with no gene match: 10. CDR3 protein: CASSATGTAGGYTF. The CDR3 DNA is TGTGCCAGCAGCGCAACCGGGACAGCAGGAGGCTACACCTTC. Full variable domain (remainder filled in from reference TRBV9 and TRBJ1-2): DSGVTQTPKHLITATGQRVTLRCSPRSGDLSVYWYQQSLDQGLQFLIQYYNGEERAKGNILERFSAQQFPDLHSELNLSSLELGDSALYFCASSATGTAGGYTFGSGTRLTVV.

In this sample, this clone turned up once. The rearrangement links TRBV11-2 to TRBJ2-3; 11 nucleotides match TRBD2. V gave up 1 base and J gave up 2 bases; unmatched junction bases: 5. CDR1 SGHAT and CDR2 FQNNGV come from the germline V gene. This CDR3 region has 17 residues. The CDR3 DNA reads TGTGCCAGCAGCTTAGCGGGACTAGCGGTTTACACAGATACGCAGTATTTT. Amino acid sequence: CASSLAGLAVYTDTQYF. The entire variable domain, with the rest obtained from reference TRBV11-2 and TRBJ2-3, is as follows: EAGVAQSPRYKIIEKRQSVAFWCNPISGHATLYWYQQILGQGPKLLIQFQNNGVVDDSQLPKDRFSAERLKGVDSTLKIQPAKLEDSAVYLCASSLAGLAVYTDTQYFGPGTRLTVL.

This clone was found once. The chain recombines TRBV6-5 with TRBJ2-4; unclear D gene. V was cut by 6 bases and J by 5 bases, with 17 bases left in between. The length of the CDR3 is 15 residues. Germline V gene data show CDR1 as MNHEY and CDR2 as SVGAGI. This chain's CDR3 is CASRGVGLRQNIQYF. The CDR3 DNA sequence: TGTGCCAGCAGGGGTGTTGGTTTACGACAAAACATTCAGTACTTC.

The chain links TRBV6-1 to TRBJ2-3; 12 bases match TRBD2. CDR1 and CDR2 (germline): MNHNS, SASEGT. This CDR3 comprises 16 residues. J was trimmed by 8 bases and V by 4 bases; bases with no gene match: 10. The CDR3 nucleotides read TGTGCCAGCAGTGTTACTAGCGGGGGGACCACGGCTACGCAGTATTTT. This codes for CASSVTSGGTTATQYF.

J is TRBJ2-5 and V is TRBV2; the match to TRBD2 covers 9 bases. The CDR3 is 13 amino acids. V dropped 11 bases and J dropped 4; count of bases not matched to a gene: 8. From germline, CDR1 is SNHLY and CDR2 FYNNEI. CDR3 region: CAWDSGSRETQYF. The CDR3, as DNA: TGTGCCTGGGATAGCGGGAGCCGAGAGACCCAGTACTTC.

The rearrangement joins TRBV2 to TRBJ1-6, with TRBD1 matching over 9 bases. V trimming: 7 bases; J trimming: 7 bases; junction bases outside the gene matches: 5. CDR1 SNHLY and CDR2 FYNNEI come from the germline V gene. CDR3 size: 14 residues. The CDR3 nucleotides read TGTGCCAGCACCCTGGGACAGGGAAATTCACCCCTCCACTTT. This sequence encodes CASTLGQGNSPLHF.

The V call is TRBV7-3, the J call TRBJ2-3, with D possibly matching TRBD2 (6 bases). Germline-derived CDR1 and CDR2 are SGHTA and FQGTGA. This CDR3 has 15 residues. V shed 4 bases and J shed 3 bases, with 14 bases lying between them. As DNA, the CDR3 is TGTGCCAGCAGCTCGACGGGAGTCGGGACAGATACGCAGTATTTT. Amino acids: CASSSTGVGTDTQYF.

The J gene is TRBJ2-1, the V gene TRBV9; D unresolved. The ends were cut back, 0 bases at V and 3 bases at J, with 10 bases in the middle. The CDR3 spans 15 residues. Germline CDR1 SGDLS, CDR2 YYNGEE. The CDR3: CASSVADALYNEQFF. CDR3 DNA: TGTGCCAGCAGCGTAGCTGACGCCCTCTACAATGAGCAGTTCTTC. The variable domain in full, with the rest retrieved from reference TRBV9 and TRBJ2-1, is DSGVTQTPKHLITATGQRVTLRCSPRSGDLSVYWYQQSLDQGLQFLIQYYNGEERAKGNILERFSAQQFPDLHSELNLSSLELGDSALYFCASSVADALYNEQFFGPGTRLTVL.

This sequence joins TRBV2 and TRBJ2-5; 10 positions agree with TRBD1. Germline V gene data show CDR1 as SNHLY and CDR2 as FYNNEI. The CDR3 is 15 amino acids. V was pared by 6 bases and J by 5 bases, with 9 bases of the junction left unmatched. CDR3 bases: TGTGCCAGCAGCACGGGACAGGGGCAGGGGGAGACCCAGTACTTC. Translation: CASSTGQGQGETQYF.

CDR3 amino acids: CASSDSYGYTF. CDR3 nucleotides: TGTGCCAGCAGTGACTCCTATGGCTACACCTTC. The chain couples TRBV2 to TRBJ1-2; D call uncertain. The V and J ends lost 3 bases and 4 bases respectively, with 3 bases between them. Germline CDR1 SNHLY, CDR2 FYNNEI. The CDR3 is 11 amino acids.

The chain couples TRBV28 to TRBJ1-4; D perhaps matches TRBD1 (5 bases). The CDR3 covers 15 residues. Germline V gene lookup returns CDR1 MDHEN and CDR2 SYDVKM. V was clipped by 3 bases and J by 8 bases, with 16 bases between them. The DNA for the CDR3 is TGTGCCAGCAGTTTGGTACAGGCCCTGGGGGAAAAACTGTTTTTT. Protein: CASSLVQALGEKLFF.

This chain links TRBV15 with TRBJ1-5; maybe TRBD1 (5 bases). The CDR3 covers 13 residues. V was trimmed by 1 base and J by 4 bases, leaving 5 bases between them. Germline CDR1 and CDR2: LNHNV and YYDKDF (reference sequence). CDR3 sequence (DNA): TGTGCCACCAGCAGAGGGGGGAATCAGCCCCAGCATTTT. It is translated as CATSRGGNQPQHF.

The gene calls are TRBV15 and TRBJ1-2; no firm D call. The CDR3 contains 13 residues. The ends were cut back, 0 bases at V and 8 bases at J, with 10 bases in the middle. Germline V gene data show CDR1 as LNHNV and CDR2 as YYDKDF (reference sequence). In DNA form, the CDR3 reads TGTGCCACCAGCAGAGATTGGGGTAGCGGCTACACCTTC. Translation gives CATSRDWGSGYTF.

The chain is built from TRBV5-4 and TRBJ1-1; maybe TRBD1 (5 bases). V was shortened by 0 bases and J by 0 bases, with 9 bases between the two germline ends. The CDR3 is 15 amino acids. In germline, CDR1 is SGHNT, CDR2 YYREEE (reference sequence). CDR3 region: CASSLAGTVNTEAFF. The CDR3 nucleotides are TGTGCCAGCAGCTTGGCCGGGACGGTGAACACTGAAGCTTTCTTT.

This clone was recorded only once. This chain uses TRBV27 with TRBJ2-1, with TRBD2 matching 13 bases. The CDR3 has 17 amino acids. With 2 bases clipped from V and 3 bases from J, the junction kept 4 bases outside the gene matches. The V gene's germline CDR1 is MNHEY and CDR2 SMNVEV (reference sequence). In DNA form, the CDR3 reads TGTGCCAGCAGTTTAACTAGCGGGGGGGTGGGCTACAATGAGCAGTTCTTC. Amino acid sequence: CASSLTSGGVGYNEQFF.

The chain recombines TRBV15 with TRBJ1-4; TRBD1 agrees at 7 bases. Unmatched junction bases numbered 13, after V lost 5 bases and J lost 1 base. Germline V gives CDR1 LNHNV, CDR2 YYDKDF (reference sequence). This CDR3 is 18 amino acids long. CDR3 nucleotide sequence: TGTGCCACCAGCCCCGGCTGGGGGACAGTACAAACTAATGAAAAACTGTTTTTT. It translates to CATSPGWGTVQTNEKLFF.

The chain uses TRBV5-4 and TRBJ1-2; TRBD1 agrees at 9 bases. The CDR3 totals 14 residues. V trimming: 4 bases; J trimming: 5 bases; junction bases outside the gene matches: 6. The germline CDR1 and CDR2 sequences are SGHNT and YYREEE (reference sequence). CDR3 DNA: TGTGCCAGCAGCCCTCGGGACAGGGCATATGGCTACACCTTC. Encoded protein: CASSPRDRAYGYTF.